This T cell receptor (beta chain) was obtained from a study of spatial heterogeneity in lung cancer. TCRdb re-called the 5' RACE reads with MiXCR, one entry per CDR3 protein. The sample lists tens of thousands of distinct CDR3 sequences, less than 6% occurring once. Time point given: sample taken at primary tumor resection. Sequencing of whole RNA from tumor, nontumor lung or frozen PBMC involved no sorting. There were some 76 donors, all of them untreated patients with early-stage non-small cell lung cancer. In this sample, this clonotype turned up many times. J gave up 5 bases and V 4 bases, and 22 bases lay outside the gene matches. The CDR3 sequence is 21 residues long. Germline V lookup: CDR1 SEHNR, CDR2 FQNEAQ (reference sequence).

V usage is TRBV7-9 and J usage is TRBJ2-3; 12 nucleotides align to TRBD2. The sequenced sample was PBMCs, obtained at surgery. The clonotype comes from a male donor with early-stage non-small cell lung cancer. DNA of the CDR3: TGTGCCAGCAGCTCTAAAGGAAGATTCTCTAGCGGGGGGGCCGTCAGAGATACGCAGTATTTT. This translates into CASSSKGRFSSGGAVRDTQYF.